This T cell receptor (beta chain) derives from a study of blood T cell repertoires in COVID-19. Sequencing was performed with immunoSEQ multiplex PCR; in TCRdb, only in-frame clones are kept and a portion is missing. The sample includes around 310,000 clones, roughly 89% of them seen just once. Losses at the gene ends were 3 bases for V and 3 bases for J; bases not matched to a gene: 3. Germline CDR1 LGHNT, CDR2 FRNRAP. CDR3 length: 15 residues. The chain has TRBV12-5 and TRBJ2-1; 9 bases are a match to TRBD2. The source of this sequence is a woman aged 40 to 55 with COVID-19, enrolled during active disease. The sequencing sample was made of peripheral blood. The CDR3 is CASGFSGSDYNEQFF. Written as DNA, the CDR3 is TGTGCTAGTGGTTTTAGCGGGAGTGACTACAATGAGCAGTTCTTC.